The rows below give T cell receptor beta chains drawn from one sample of a study of shared clonotypes between healthy human individuals. Only in-frame clones appear in the TCRdb table, and some are missing; sequencing was by immunoSEQ multiplex PCR. The data show approximately 97,000 clones, approximately 61% seen once. The material sequenced was memory CD8+ T cells sorted from blood. The receptor source for this set is a man under 40 in good health. The CDR3 runs from the conserved cysteine through the conserved F or W. Each record gives: D gene, J gene, clone size, CDR3 length, V gene, CDR3 DNA, CDR3 protein. D genes are given only for firm matches. Rows may omit the clone size; those that give it use once, few, many or a size class.

D gene: TRBD2
J gene: TRBJ2-3
clone size: .
CDR3 length: 15
V gene: TRBV5-6
CDR3 DNA: TGTGCCAGCAGCTTGCGGACTAGCGGGAGGGGTACGCAGTATTTT
CDR3 protein: CASSLRTSGRGTQYF

D gene: .
J gene: TRBJ1-4
clone size: few
CDR3 length: 19
V gene: TRBV12-2
CDR3 DNA: TGTGCAAGTCGCTTAGACTCGGACCGAGGGCGAGCAACTAATGAAAAACTGTTTTTT
CDR3 protein: CASRLDSDRGRATNEKLFF

D gene: .
J gene: TRBJ2-2
clone size: .
CDR3 length: 14
V gene: TRBV27
CDR3 DNA: TGTGCCAGCAGCTCGGACGGGAACACCGGGGAGCTGTTTTTT
CDR3 protein: CASSSDGNTGELFF

D gene: .
J gene: TRBJ2-7
clone size: .
CDR3 length: 12
V gene: TRBV19
CDR3 DNA: TGTGCCAGGGGCTTGAGTCTGAGAGAGCAGTACTTC
CDR3 protein: CARGLSLREQYF

D gene: TRBD2
J gene: TRBJ2-5
clone size: once
CDR3 length: 16
V gene: TRBV5-4
CDR3 DNA: TGTGCCAGCAGCTTGGATGCTAGCGGGAGATCAGAGACCCAGTACTTC
CDR3 protein: CASSLDASGRSETQYF

D gene: TRBD1
J gene: TRBJ1-5
clone size: once
CDR3 length: 17
V gene: TRBV25-1
CDR3 DNA: TGTGCCAGCAGTGATACCGGGACAGGGTCATCCAATCAGCCCCAGCATTTT
CDR3 protein: CASSDTGTGSSNQPQHF

D gene: TRBD2
J gene: TRBJ2-5
clone size: .
CDR3 length: 20
V gene: TRBV7-3
CDR3 DNA: TGTGCCAGCAGCAGCTCCGAGCGACTAGCGGGAGTGGGACCGCAAGAGACCCAGTACTTC
CDR3 protein: CASSSSERLAGVGPQETQYF

D gene: .
J gene: TRBJ1-1
clone size: .
CDR3 length: 16
V gene: TRBV4-1
CDR3 DNA: TGCGCCAGCAGCGCGAGGGGCGACCTCCCGAACACTGAAGCTTTCTTT
CDR3 protein: CASSARGDLPNTEAFF

D gene: TRBD1
J gene: TRBJ2-5
clone size: .
CDR3 length: 15
V gene: TRBV29-1
CDR3 DNA: TGCAGCGTTGTGGGAGTTGACAGGGGACAAGAGACCCAGTACTTC
CDR3 protein: CSVVGVDRGQETQYF

D gene: TRBD1
J gene: TRBJ2-1
clone size: .
CDR3 length: 17
V gene: TRBV7-8
CDR3 DNA: TGTGCCAGCAGCTTCAGCCAACGCCGTCGGCAGGGGGACGAGCAGTTCTTC
CDR3 protein: CASSFSQRRRQGDEQFF

D gene: .
J gene: TRBJ2-1
clone size: .
CDR3 length: 11
V gene: TRBV29-1
CDR3 DNA: TGCAGCGGCTCGGGACTCGATGAGCAGTTCTTC
CDR3 protein: CSGSGLDEQFF

D gene: TRBD2
J gene: TRBJ2-7
clone size: .
CDR3 length: 14
V gene: TRBV2
CDR3 DNA: TGTGCCAGCAATCCGGGACTAGAGTCCTACGAGCAGTACTTC
CDR3 protein: CASNPGLESYEQYF

D gene: TRBD2
J gene: TRBJ2-3
clone size: .
CDR3 length: 16
V gene: TRBV6-4
CDR3 DNA: TGTGCCAGCAGTGACTCTGCGGGAGGGCCTAGAGATACGCAGTATTTT
CDR3 protein: CASSDSAGGPRDTQYF

D gene: .
J gene: TRBJ1-2
clone size: .
CDR3 length: 11
V gene: TRBV28
CDR3 DNA: TGTGCCAGCAACCGGCGGGGTGGCTACACCTTC
CDR3 protein: CASNRRGGYTF

D gene: TRBD1
J gene: TRBJ2-2
clone size: .
CDR3 length: 17
V gene: TRBV4-3
CDR3 DNA: TGCGCCAGCAGCCAGCGCGGGACAGGGGATAGCAGCGGGGAGCTGTTTTTT
CDR3 protein: CASSQRGTGDSSGELFF

D gene: TRBD2
J gene: TRBJ2-1
clone size: few
CDR3 length: 14
V gene: TRBV19
CDR3 DNA: TGTGCCAGTAGACCACTAGCGGGAGGTACTGAGCAGTTCTTC
CDR3 protein: CASRPLAGGTEQFF

D gene: .
J gene: TRBJ2-7
clone size: .
CDR3 length: 14
V gene: TRBV2
CDR3 DNA: TGTGCCAGCGAACCGGGAAGCGAGTCCTACGAGCAGTACTTC
CDR3 protein: CASEPGSESYEQYF

D gene: .
J gene: TRBJ2-3
clone size: .
CDR3 length: 15
V gene: TRBV7-2
CDR3 DNA: TGTGCCAGCAGCTTAGTCAGAGGGACTTCTCATACGCAGTATTTT
CDR3 protein: CASSLVRGTSHTQYF

D gene: .
J gene: TRBJ1-1
clone size: .
CDR3 length: 13
V gene: TRBV5-1
CDR3 DNA: TGCGCCAGCAGCTTGGAACTGAACACTGAAGCTTTCTTT
CDR3 protein: CASSLELNTEAFF

D gene: .
J gene: TRBJ2-1
clone size: few
CDR3 length: 15
V gene: TRBV15
CDR3 DNA: TGTGCCACCAGCCCCTCGGGGCGGAGGGTCAATGAGCAGTTCTTC
CDR3 protein: CATSPSGRRVNEQFF

D gene: TRBD1
J gene: TRBJ2-7
clone size: .
CDR3 length: 17
V gene: TRBV5-1
CDR3 DNA: TGCGCCAGCAGCTCCGCTCCCCCGGGACAGGGGATCTACGAGCAGTACTTC
CDR3 protein: CASSSAPPGQGIYEQYF

D gene: .
J gene: TRBJ2-2
clone size: .
CDR3 length: 13
V gene: TRBV28
CDR3 DNA: TGTGCCAGCAGCAAACTTAGGTGGGGGGAGCTGTTTTTT
CDR3 protein: CASSKLRWGELFF

D gene: .
J gene: TRBJ2-7
clone size: .
CDR3 length: 14
V gene: TRBV9
CDR3 DNA: TGTGCCAGCAGCCCACAGGGTGTCCCCTACGAGCAGTACTTC
CDR3 protein: CASSPQGVPYEQYF

D gene: TRBD1
J gene: TRBJ1-5
clone size: .
CDR3 length: 15
V gene: TRBV19
CDR3 DNA: TGTGCCAGTAAGGGAACAGGGGATAGCAATCAGCCCCAGCATTTT
CDR3 protein: CASKGTGDSNQPQHF

D gene: .
J gene: TRBJ2-1
clone size: .
CDR3 length: 13
V gene: TRBV6-1
CDR3 DNA: TGTGCCAGCAGTAGGGCGTTAGCCAATGAGCAGTTCTTC
CDR3 protein: CASSRALANEQFF

D gene: .
J gene: TRBJ2-1
clone size: .
CDR3 length: 16
V gene: TRBV6-5
CDR3 DNA: TGTGCCAGCAGTTACCAAGCGGACAGCTCCTACAATGAGCAGTTCTTC
CDR3 protein: CASSYQADSSYNEQFF